Listed below are T cell receptor beta chains from one sample, sequenced in a study of CD4 and CD8 cells across lung adenocarcinoma regions. Using its own MiXCR run on the PCR reads, TCRdb lists one record per CDR3 protein. The table lists roughly 6,000 distinct CDR3 sequences, around 49% of them singletons. Sequencing was done on a sample of CD8+ T cells from the margin of a lung tumor. These TCRs come from a male donor with lung adenocarcinoma. The CD4 and CD8 labels of this study may be unreliable. The CDR3 runs from the conserved cysteine through the conserved F or W. A D gene is named only where the DNA matches it firmly. Clone size, where shown, is once, few, many, or a class for clones that have expanded.

TRBV5-1	TRBD1	many	TRBJ2-4	TGCGCCAGCAGCCTCGTCGGGACAGGGGACCAAAACATTCAGTACTTC	CASSLVGTGDQNIQYF
TRBV6-1	TRBD1	.	TRBJ1-1	TGTGCCAGCAGGTCAACACAGGGGTGGAACACTGAAGCTTTCTTT	CASRSTQGWNTEAFF
TRBV6-5	TRBD1	many	TRBJ2-1	TGTGCCAGCAGTTACGGACAGGGAGTTAGCAATGAGCAGTTCTTC	CASSYGQGVSNEQFF
TRBV6-1	.	.	TRBJ2-3	TGTGCCAGCAGTCTCCAGGGGCGCGGAGATACGCAGTATTTT	CASSLQGRGDTQYF
TRBV27	.	.	TRBJ2-3	TGTGCCACCCAGCCCGGCGCCACAGATACTCAGTATTTT	CATQPGATDTQYF
TRBV9	TRBD2	few	TRBJ2-1	TGTGCCAGCAGCTCCCGAACTAGCGGGGTTCGTAATGAGCAGTTCTTC	CASSSRTSGVRNEQFF
TRBV18	.	few	TRBJ2-3	TGTGCCAGCTCACCAACAGATACGCAGTATTTT	CASSPTDTQYF
TRBV20-1	.	.	TRBJ2-5	TGCAGTGCTAGAAAGGACAGAGTGCAAGAGACCCAGTACTTC	CSARKDRVQETQYF
TRBV6-1	.	.	TRBJ2-3	TGTGCCAGCACCACCCTCGGGACTGGCACAGATACGCAGTATTTT	CASTTLGTGTDTQYF
TRBV9	TRBD1	.	TRBJ2-7	TGTGCCAGCAGCGATTCGGACAGGACAGTCGAGCAGTACTTC	CASSDSDRTVEQYF
TRBV6-1	TRBD1	.	TRBJ2-6	TGTGCCAGCAGTGCCGGGACAGGGGGTTCTGGGGCCAACGTCCTGACTTTC	CASSAGTGGSGANVLTF
TRBV12-3/TRBV12-4	TRBD1	.	TRBJ2-7	TGTGCCAGCAGCCCCGGGACAGGGGAATTCTACGAGCAGTACTTC	CASSPGTGEFYEQYF
TRBV6-5	TRBD1	.	TRBJ2-3	TGTGCCAGCAGTTACGAGGGGGCGAGCACCGGGACGCAGTATTTT	CASSYEGASTGTQYF
TRBV6-5	.	many	TRBJ1-1	TGTGCCAGCAGTTACAGGAACACTGAAGCTTTCTTT	CASSYRNTEAFF
TRBV30	TRBD2	few	TRBJ2-2	TGTGCCTCCTCTTTTTTAGCGGGGGCCGGGGAGCTGTTTTTT	CASSFLAGAGELFF
TRBV12-3/TRBV12-4	.	.	TRBJ2-5	TGTGCGGGGAGCGTGAGCCCCGACCAAGAGACCCAGTACTTC	CAGSVSPDQETQYF
TRBV29-1	TRBD2	.	TRBJ2-1	TGCAGCGCTTTACCGGGACTAGCGGGGCGCTCCTACAATGAGCAGTTCTTC	CSALPGLAGRSYNEQFF
TRBV20-1	TRBD2	.	TRBJ2-1	TGCAGTGCTAGCCCTAGCGGGTACAATGAGCAGTTCTTC	CSASPSGYNEQFF
TRBV7-2	TRBD2	.	TRBJ2-1	TGTGCCAGCAGACTGAGCGGGAGTAGTGGTGAGCAGTTCTTT	CASRLSGSSGEQFF
TRBV30	.	.	TRBJ2-4	TGTGCCTGGGAGGACGATGGGGTTGCCAAAAACATTCAGTACTTC	CAWEDDGVAKNIQYF
TRBV6-1	.	few	TRBJ2-5	TGTGCCAGCAGAAGGGAGTTCGACAAAGAGACCCAGTACTTC	CASRREFDKETQYF
TRBV10-3	.	.	TRBJ2-5	TGTGCCACAATACGGGACACCAAACACAAGACCCAGTACTTC	CATIRDTKHKTQYF
TRBV12-3/TRBV12-4	.	many	TRBJ2-1	TGTGCCAGCAGCCCCGGACAGAGTGAGCAGTTCTTC	CASSPGQSEQFF
TRBV6-1	.	few	TRBJ2-1	TGTGCCAGCAGCAGGGGGCGGGGTCTAGCGGCAGGAAACAATGAGCAGTTCTTC	CASSRGRGLAAGNNEQFF
TRBV6-1	.	.	TRBJ2-1	TGTGCCAGCGGGGACGGGGAGCTGTTTTTC	CASGDGELFF
TRBV10-1	.	.	TRBJ2-3	TGCGCCAGCGCGGCGGGGGCGGCAGCGAAAGACACGCAGTATTTT	CASAAGAAAKDTQYF
TRBV3-1	.	.	TRBJ2-1	TGTGCCAGCAGCCAAGATATCCCGGCGGGGGAGCAGTTCTTC	CASSQDIPAGEQFF
TRBV6-5	.	.	TRBJ2-5	TGTGCCGGGGGTTACAGGGCCCGGGGCCAAGAGACCCAGTACTTC	CAGGYRARGQETQYF
TRBV7-2	TRBD2	.	TRBJ2-1	TGTGCCAGCAGCCGTGGGACTAGCGGGCAGTTCTTC	CASSRGTSGQFF
TRBV27	.	.	TRBJ2-1	TGTGCCAGCAGCCAGGCCCGCGGGAAGAGCTCCTACAATGAGCAGTTCTTC	CASSQARGKSSYNEQFF
TRBV6-1	TRBD1	.	TRBJ2-2	TGTGCCAGCAGTGAAGCGCTTCAGGGGGCCGGGGAGCTGTTTTTT	CASSEALQGAGELFF
TRBV15	TRBD1	.	TRBJ2-5	TGTGCCACCAGCAGTGGGACAGCTAGAGAGACCCAGTACTTC	CATSSGTARETQYF
TRBV19	TRBD2	.	TRBJ2-7	TGTGCCAGTAAAGTGGAGGGAGGGCCGTGGTACGAGCAGTACTTC	CASKVEGGPWYEQYF
TRBV6-1	.	once	TRBJ2-2	TGTGCCAGCAGTGACCTGGCGGTGAACACCGAGGCGCAGTTTTTT	CASSDLAVNTEAQFF
TRBV6-2/TRBV6-3	.	many	TRBJ1-2	TGTGCCAGCAGTTACCCAGACAGCTTTAACTATGGCTACACCTTC	CASSYPDSFNYGYTF
TRBV7-6	TRBD2	.	TRBJ2-7	TGTGCCAGCAGCTTAGCGGTGGGGGGGGGGAACGGGGATACGCAGTACTTC	CASSLAVGGGNGDTQYF
TRBV10-2	TRBD2	medium-sized	TRBJ2-1	TGCGCCAGCAGTGATCGATATAGCGGTGTAGCGGGGAGCTCCTACAATGAGCAGTTCTTC	CASSDRYSGVAGSSYNEQFF
TRBV27	.	.	TRBJ1-2	TGTGCCAGCAGTTTAAATCCTTTTAACTATGGCTACACCTTC	CASSLNPFNYGYTF
TRBV6-1	TRBD2	.	TRBJ2-1	TGTGCCAGCAACGGGGGGGGGGGGGAGGGCAATGAGCAGTTCTTC	CASNGGGGEGNEQFF
TRBV10-3	.	.	TRBJ2-3	TGTGCCGTCCGAAGCACAGATACGCAGTATTTT	CAVRSTDTQYF
TRBV28	TRBD1	.	TRBJ1-1	TGTGCCAGCAGTTCTACCACAGGGGTAGGCACTGAAGCTTTCTTT	CASSSTTGVGTEAFF
TRBV4-1	TRBD2	.	TRBJ2-4	TGCGCCAGCAGCCAAGACTCAGCGGGGGTAGCCAAAAACATTCAGTACTTC	CASSQDSAGVAKNIQYF
TRBV6-5	TRBD2	.	TRBJ2-1	TGTGCCAGCAGTTCTAGCGGGGGCTACAATGAGCAGTTCTTC	CASSSSGGYNEQFF
TRBV27	.	medium-sized	TRBJ2-1	TGTGCCAGCAGTTTCGGAGGGACCAACTCCTACAATGAGCAGTTCTTC	CASSFGGTNSYNEQFF
TRBV10-1	.	medium-sized	TRBJ2-7	TGCGCCAGCAGTCCCCGGGACCGACCCTACGAGCAGTACTTC	CASSPRDRPYEQYF
TRBV5-1	.	.	TRBJ2-1	TGCGCCAGCAGCTTGTCGGACTCCTACAATGAGCAGTTCTTC	CASSLSDSYNEQFF
TRBV6-1	.	medium-sized	TRBJ1-6	TGTGCCAGCAGTGAAGGACAGCTGAATAATTCACCCCTCCACTTT	CASSEGQLNNSPLHF
TRBV6-5	.	few	TRBJ1-1	TGTGCCAGCAGTTACACAGGACTCAACACTGAAGCTTTCTTT	CASSYTGLNTEAFF
TRBV6-6	.	medium-sized	TRBJ2-7	TGTGCCAGCAGACCCGGGGTGTATCGGTCCTACGAGCAGTACTTC	CASRPGVYRSYEQYF
TRBV7-3	.	medium-sized	TRBJ2-1	TGTGCCAGCAGCCAGACTAGTTACAATGAGCAGTTCTTC	CASSQTSYNEQFF
TRBV6-1	.	few	TRBJ2-4	TGTGCCAGCAGCGATCTAGCCAAAAACATTCAGTACTTC	CASSDLAKNIQYF